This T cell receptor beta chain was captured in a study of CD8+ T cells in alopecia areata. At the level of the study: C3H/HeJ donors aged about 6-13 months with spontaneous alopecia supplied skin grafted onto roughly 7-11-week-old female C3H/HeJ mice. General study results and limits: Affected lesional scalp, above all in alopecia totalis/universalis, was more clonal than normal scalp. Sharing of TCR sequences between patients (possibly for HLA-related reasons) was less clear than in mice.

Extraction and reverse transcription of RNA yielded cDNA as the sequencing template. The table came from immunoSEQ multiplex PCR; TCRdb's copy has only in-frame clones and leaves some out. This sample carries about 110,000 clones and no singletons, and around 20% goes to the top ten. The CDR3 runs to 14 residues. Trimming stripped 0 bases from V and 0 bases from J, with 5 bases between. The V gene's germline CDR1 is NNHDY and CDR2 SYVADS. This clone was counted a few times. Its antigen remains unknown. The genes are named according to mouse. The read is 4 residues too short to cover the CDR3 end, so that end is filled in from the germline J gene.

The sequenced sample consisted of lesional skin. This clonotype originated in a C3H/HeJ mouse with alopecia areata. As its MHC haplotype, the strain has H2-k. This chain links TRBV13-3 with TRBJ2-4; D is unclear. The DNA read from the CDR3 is TGTGCCAGCAGTGATGAGTCCAGTCAAAAC. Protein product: CASSDESSQN. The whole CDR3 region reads CASSDESSQNTLYF.